This T cell receptor (beta chain) originates from a study of blood T cell repertoires in COVID-19. Overall study context: From the United States, Italy and Spain came samples of acute and convalescent COVID-19.

In the original analysis: Amplification of reference gene primers provided the estimated nucleated cell counts. Only in-frame clones appear in the TCRdb table, and some are missing; sequencing was by immunoSEQ multiplex PCR. V, J and clone size derive from that table, while D and trimming were established from the DNA sequence. The table includes some 200,000 clones, 70% to 90% detected once. Germline CDR1 SGHTA, CDR2 FQGNSA. Unmatched junction bases numbered 10, after V lost 5 bases and J lost 4 bases. The CDR3 sequence is 15 residues long. The rearrangement links TRBV7-2 to TRBJ1-2; TRBD1 matches 7 bases. This TCR was sampled from a woman in her forties or fifties with acute or convalescent COVID-19. Sequencing used peripheral blood. DNA of the CDR3: TGTGCCAGCAGCGCACAGGGGCGCACCAGCTATGGCTACACCTTC. Its protein product is CASSAQGRTSYGYTF.